This TCR beta chain was documented in a study of glioma-infiltrating T cells. This clonotype has ten or more counts. The antigen is undetermined. The iRepertoire nested amplicon-rescue multiplex PCR amplified TCR alpha and beta CDR3s from RNA. MiXCR, applied by TCRdb to the multiplex PCR reads, yields one record per CDR3 protein. The data hold around 100,000 distinct CDR3 sequences, with about 30% observed a single time. Study-wide points: CDR3 overlap between tissue and blood was very small. Above-expected tissue-blood divergence occurred in all gliomas, most in low-grade ones.

CDR1 is SGHTA and CDR2 is FQGNSA in the germline V gene. The V and J ends lost 8 bases and 2 bases, in that order; junction bases with no gene match: 13. There are 16 residues in the CDR3. The sample taken for sequencing was glioma tissue, nonneoplastic brain tissue, or PBMCs (not recorded which). This TCR derives from a human donor with low-grade glioma or glioblastoma, undergoing nonglioma brain surgery, or in good health (not recorded which). The genes are TRBV7-2 and TRBJ2-3; 7 nucleotides line up with TRBD2. In DNA form, the CDR3 reads TGTGCCAGCTCCACGGCCGGGACTACCTTCACAGATACGCAGTATTTT. It yields the protein CASSTAGTTFTDTQYF.